This is a list of T cell receptor beta chains from one sample in a study of blood T cells in healthy people across ages. TCRdb independently ran MiXCR on the 5' RACE reads; one entry per CDR3 protein. Of 540,000 or so distinct CDR3 sequences detected, around 50% appear once; the ten largest clones hold about 26%. The sequencing input was blood. The receptors here all came from an older man in good health. Each CDR3 is given with its conserved first and last residue. Fields, in order: V gene, clone size, D gene, J gene, CDR3 protein, CDR3 DNA. A D gene is named only where the DNA matches it firmly. Some rows have no size entry. The others give once, few or many, or a class for an expanded clone.

v_call: TRBV6-5; clone_size: many; d_call: TRBD1; j_call: TRBJ2-7; cdr3_aa: CASRTRGQGGEQYF; cdr3_nt: TGTGCCAGCAGAACTAGGGGACAGGGTGGAGAGCAGTACTTC
v_call: TRBV29-1; clone_size: -; d_call: TRBD1; j_call: TRBJ2-1; cdr3_aa: CSVVEGQGPGKQFF; cdr3_nt: TGCAGCGTTGTCGAGGGACAGGGGCCGGGGAAGCAGTTCTTC
v_call: TRBV20-1; clone_size: -; d_call: TRBD2; j_call: TRBJ2-3; cdr3_aa: CSARPGTSRDTQYF; cdr3_nt: TGCAGTGCTAGACCGGGGACTAGCAGAGATACGCAGTATTTT
v_call: TRBV7-9; clone_size: -; d_call: TRBD1; j_call: TRBJ1-1; cdr3_aa: CASSLQGATTEAFF; cdr3_nt: TGTGCCAGCAGCCTACAGGGGGCGACCACTGAAGCTTTCTTT
v_call: TRBV7-2; clone_size: few; d_call: TRBD2; j_call: TRBJ2-1; cdr3_aa: CASSLGDYSSYNEQFF; cdr3_nt: TGTGCCAGCAGCTTAGGGGACTACAGCTCCTACAATGAGCAGTTCTTC
v_call: TRBV3-1; clone_size: few; d_call: -; j_call: TRBJ1-1; cdr3_aa: CASSLGQWTEAFF; cdr3_nt: TGTGCCAGCAGCCTGGGACAATGGACTGAAGCTTTCTTT
v_call: TRBV20-1; clone_size: few; d_call: -; j_call: TRBJ1-6; cdr3_aa: CSANSGASNSPLHF; cdr3_nt: TGCAGTGCTAACTCAGGGGCCTCTAATTCACCCCTCCACTTT
v_call: TRBV7-3; clone_size: -; d_call: TRBD2; j_call: TRBJ2-1; cdr3_aa: CASSSTPSGSYGEQFF; cdr3_nt: TGTGCCAGCAGCTCAACCCCCAGCGGGAGTTATGGTGAGCAGTTCTTC
v_call: TRBV6-2/TRBV6-3; clone_size: few; d_call: TRBD1; j_call: TRBJ2-1; cdr3_aa: CASRWDRMYNEQFF; cdr3_nt: TGTGCCAGCAGGTGGGACAGGATGTACAATGAGCAGTTCTTC
v_call: TRBV4-1; clone_size: -; d_call: TRBD1; j_call: TRBJ2-3; cdr3_aa: CASSVSGQGDTDTQYF; cdr3_nt: TGCGCCAGCAGTGTTTCGGGACAGGGGGACACAGATACGCAGTATTTT
v_call: TRBV6-5; clone_size: many; d_call: -; j_call: TRBJ2-1; cdr3_aa: CASSSPPNEQFF; cdr3_nt: TGTGCCAGCAGTTCCCCCCCGAATGAGCAGTTCTTC
v_call: TRBV20-1; clone_size: few; d_call: TRBD1; j_call: TRBJ2-7; cdr3_aa: CSAPGGQGASYEQYF; cdr3_nt: TGCAGTGCTCCTGGGGGACAGGGGGCTTCCTACGAGCAGTACTTC
v_call: TRBV18; clone_size: -; d_call: -; j_call: TRBJ2-6; cdr3_aa: CASSLDRRPSGANVLTF; cdr3_nt: TGTGCCAGCTCACTAGACAGGCGACCCTCTGGGGCCAACGTCCTGACTTTC
v_call: TRBV7-2; clone_size: -; d_call: TRBD1; j_call: TRBJ2-3; cdr3_aa: CASSPRRTGGREDTQYF; cdr3_nt: TGTGCCAGCAGCCCGCGGAGGACAGGGGGTAGGGAAGATACGCAGTATTTT
v_call: TRBV19; clone_size: -; d_call: -; j_call: TRBJ2-7; cdr3_aa: CASSDRDGASYF; cdr3_nt: TGTGCCAGTAGTGACCGGGACGGAGCATCGTACTTC
v_call: TRBV14; clone_size: -; d_call: -; j_call: TRBJ2-7; cdr3_aa: CASSPSARRQYF; cdr3_nt: TGTGCCAGCAGCCCCAGCGCTCGCCGGCAGTACTTC
v_call: TRBV7-9; clone_size: few; d_call: -; j_call: TRBJ2-3; cdr3_aa: CATEAGADTQYF; cdr3_nt: TGTGCCACCGAAGCCGGCGCAGATACGCAGTATTTT
v_call: TRBV29-1; clone_size: many; d_call: -; j_call: TRBJ1-1; cdr3_aa: CSARSAMNTEAFF; cdr3_nt: TGCAGCGCCCGATCGGCGATGAACACTGAAGCTTTCTTT
v_call: TRBV5-5; clone_size: few; d_call: -; j_call: TRBJ2-3; cdr3_aa: CASSLEGSDTQYF; cdr3_nt: TGTGCCAGCAGCTTGGAGGGTTCAGATACGCAGTATTTT
v_call: TRBV6-2/TRBV6-3; clone_size: few; d_call: -; j_call: TRBJ2-7; cdr3_aa: CASSSNRGGSYEQYF; cdr3_nt: TGTGCCAGCAGTTCCAACAGGGGAGGATCCTACGAGCAGTACTTC
v_call: TRBV7-2; clone_size: -; d_call: TRBD2; j_call: TRBJ2-1; cdr3_aa: CASSLVSHGRGGGYEQFF; cdr3_nt: TGTGCCAGCAGCTTAGTGTCCCACGGTCGGGGGGGCGGATATGAGCAGTTCTTC
v_call: TRBV24-1; clone_size: -; d_call: -; j_call: TRBJ1-5; cdr3_aa: CATSDHGQNQPQHF; cdr3_nt: TGTGCCACCAGTGATCATGGACAAAATCAGCCCCAGCATTTT
v_call: TRBV7-2; clone_size: -; d_call: TRBD2; j_call: TRBJ2-5; cdr3_aa: CASSQTLAGGYNEQYF; cdr3_nt: TGTGCCAGCAGTCAGACGCTAGCGGGGGGGTACAATGAGCAGTACTTC
v_call: TRBV5-1; clone_size: -; d_call: -; j_call: TRBJ1-2; cdr3_aa: CASSSGVDGYTF; cdr3_nt: TGCGCCAGCAGCTCAGGGGTCGATGGCTACACCTTC
v_call: TRBV29-1; clone_size: -; d_call: -; j_call: TRBJ1-1; cdr3_aa: CSVGVQVNTEAFF; cdr3_nt: TGCAGCGTTGGTGTACAGGTGAACACTGAAGCTTTCTTT
v_call: TRBV20-1; clone_size: -; d_call: -; j_call: TRBJ2-5; cdr3_aa: CSARATAQGSQETQYF; cdr3_nt: TGCAGTGCTAGAGCGACCGCACAGGGTTCGCAAGAGACCCAGTACTTC
v_call: TRBV20-1; clone_size: few; d_call: TRBD2; j_call: TRBJ2-7; cdr3_aa: CSAGGAWNTFLYEQYF; cdr3_nt: TGCAGTGCCGGGGGGGCTTGGAACACCTTCCTCTACGAGCAGTACTTC
v_call: TRBV20-1; clone_size: -; d_call: TRBD1; j_call: TRBJ1-2; cdr3_aa: CSATQLTTGMSGGYTF; cdr3_nt: TGCAGTGCTACCCAACTAACGACAGGGATGTCGGGGGGCTACACCTTC
v_call: TRBV7-2; clone_size: -; d_call: -; j_call: TRBJ2-1; cdr3_aa: CASSSIPGNEQFF; cdr3_nt: TGTGCCAGCAGCTCAATTCCGGGCAATGAGCAGTTCTTC
v_call: TRBV6-1; clone_size: -; d_call: TRBD2; j_call: TRBJ2-7; cdr3_aa: CASSEARGNSYEQYF; cdr3_nt: TGTGCCAGCAGTGAGGCGCGGGGGAACTCCTACGAGCAGTACTTC